The sequence of this TCR beta chain was determined in a study of shared clonotypes between healthy human individuals. The assay was immunoSEQ multiplex PCR, and TCRdb's table has in-frame clones only and misses some. Among over 850,000 clones listed, approximately 78% were seen once. Study observations and caveats: Across four donors, naive CD4 shared around 5.4%, naive CD8 more than 3%, memory CD4 about 2.5%, memory CD8 roughly 0.37%.

With regard to this clone: Its antigen is unidentified.

The receptor's source is a man aged 18 to 30 in good health. Some clones in this sample may be carry-over from other donors' samples. The source material was memory CD4+ T cells from PBMCs. As for subset: CD45RA-negative fraction.

CDR3 region: CASSLIAGPGDTQYF. DNA for the CDR3: TGTGCCAGCAGCCTTATAGCGGGACCGGGAGATACGCAGTATTTT. V gene TRBV7-7 combines with J gene TRBJ2-3, with 8 bases that match TRBD2. Germline V lookup: CDR1 SSHAT, CDR2 FNYEAQ (reference sequence). The CDR3 contains 15 residues. The trim removed 5 bases at V and 5 bases at J, leaving 9 bases unmatched.